The subject of this entry is one T cell receptor beta chain. Its cognate antigen is unknown. Sequenced by immunoSEQ multiplex PCR; TCRdb stores in-frame clones only, minus some. This table holds more than 75,000 clones, 70% to 90% found once. The data are from a study of OX40 agonist ivuxolimab in advanced cancers. Study-wide findings and caveats: CD8+ T cells (on average) carried more expanded clones than CD4+ T cells. In the 0.1-3.0 mg/kg groups, partial responders showed among the lowest expansion.

The CDR3 extends over 13 amino acids. Germline V lookup: CDR1 LNHDA, CDR2 SQIVND (reference sequence). V dropped 5 bases and J dropped 9 bases, with 14 bases sitting between them. The receptor was isolated from an adult with an advanced solid tumor such as melanoma, head and neck, liver or kidney cancer. The chain joins TRBV19 to TRBJ1-5, with D unclear. The sequencing used CD4+ or CD8+ T cells sorted from blood, collected in a trial of the OX40 agonist ivuxolimab. The CDR3 coding sequence is TGTGCCAGTAGTGTGGATTACGCAGGGCCCCAGCATTTT. Amino acids: CASSVDYAGPQHF.